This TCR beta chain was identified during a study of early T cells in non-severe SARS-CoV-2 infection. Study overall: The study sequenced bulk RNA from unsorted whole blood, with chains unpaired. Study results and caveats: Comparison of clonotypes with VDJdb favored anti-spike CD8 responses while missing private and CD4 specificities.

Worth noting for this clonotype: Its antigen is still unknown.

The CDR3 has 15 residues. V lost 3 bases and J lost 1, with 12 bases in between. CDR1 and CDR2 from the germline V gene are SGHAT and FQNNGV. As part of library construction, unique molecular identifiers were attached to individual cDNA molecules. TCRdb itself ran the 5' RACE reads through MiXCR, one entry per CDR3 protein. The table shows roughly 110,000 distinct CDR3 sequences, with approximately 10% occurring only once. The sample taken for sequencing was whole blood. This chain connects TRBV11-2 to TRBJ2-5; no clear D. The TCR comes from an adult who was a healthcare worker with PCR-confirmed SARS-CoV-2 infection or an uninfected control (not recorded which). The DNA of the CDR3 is TGTGCCAGCAGCTTGGACCAGCGATTCCAAGAGACCCAGTACTTC. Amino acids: CASSLDQRFQETQYF.